This is a list of T cell receptor beta chains from one sample in a study of cytomegalovirus exposure and HLA in healthy donors. Profiling relied on immunoSEQ multiplex PCR, and the TCRdb table lists in-frame clones only, not all of them. The repertoire holds about 140,000 clones, with approximately 70% as singletons. The source material was PBMCs. These receptors all come from a woman aged 40 to 49 in good health and CMV-seronegative. CDR3s leave out the opening cysteine and the closing phenylalanine or tryptophan. Fields, in order: clone size, J gene, V gene, CDR3 protein. Size tells how often a clone was seen (once, few, many) or the class of an expanded clone, and some rows leave it out.

abundance: NA; j_gene: TRBJ2-4; v_gene: TRBV9; CDR3aa: ASSVGSGRKDIQY
abundance: NA; j_gene: TRBJ2-5; v_gene: TRBV5-1; CDR3aa: ASSMGQPYQETQY
abundance: NA; j_gene: TRBJ2-1; v_gene: TRBV5-1; CDR3aa: ASSLTPGGPGEQF
abundance: few; j_gene: TRBJ1-1; v_gene: TRBV6-1; CDR3aa: ASSEPGKTEAF
abundance: NA; j_gene: TRBJ2-1; v_gene: TRBV7-8; CDR3aa: ASSRRTSGGASYNEQF
abundance: NA; j_gene: TRBJ1-5; v_gene: TRBV10-2; CDR3aa: ASSDRGADSNQPQH
abundance: NA; j_gene: TRBJ1-5; v_gene: TRBV6-6; CDR3aa: ASTDTLNQPQH
abundance: NA; j_gene: TRBJ2-7; v_gene: TRBV29-1; CDR3aa: SVVASYEQY
abundance: once; j_gene: TRBJ2-1; v_gene: TRBV9; CDR3aa: ASSVSPAGGGDEQF
abundance: NA; j_gene: TRBJ2-3; v_gene: TRBV7-6; CDR3aa: ASSPNWGGGLGYTQY
abundance: NA; j_gene: TRBJ1-2; v_gene: TRBV29-1; CDR3aa: SVLTGNYGYT
abundance: NA; j_gene: TRBJ1-2; v_gene: TRBV28; CDR3aa: ASGRGRGYT
abundance: NA; j_gene: TRBJ1-1; v_gene: TRBV27; CDR3aa: ASRPYRGLNTEAF
abundance: few; j_gene: TRBJ2-3; v_gene: TRBV6-1; CDR3aa: ASSETSGGADTQY
abundance: NA; j_gene: TRBJ2-5; v_gene: TRBV5-4; CDR3aa: ASSLGQTQETQY
abundance: NA; j_gene: TRBJ1-5; v_gene: TRBV5-5; CDR3aa: ASSFKTVNQPQH
abundance: NA; j_gene: TRBJ2-1; v_gene: TRBV5-1; CDR3aa: ASSAGTASSYNEQF
abundance: NA; j_gene: TRBJ1-1; v_gene: TRBV6-5; CDR3aa: ASREPTGNTEAF
abundance: NA; j_gene: TRBJ2-5; v_gene: TRBV9; CDR3aa: ASSPDSETQY
abundance: NA; j_gene: TRBJ2-5; v_gene: TRBV5-4; CDR3aa: ASTGRGQETQY
abundance: once; j_gene: TRBJ2-2; v_gene: TRBV11-2; CDR3aa: ASTQGSGATGELF
abundance: NA; j_gene: TRBJ2-1; v_gene: TRBV7-2; CDR3aa: ASSSQTSYNEQF